These T cell receptor beta chains were read from a single sample in a study of cytomegalovirus exposure and HLA in healthy donors. The method was immunoSEQ multiplex PCR; TCRdb's version includes in-frame clones alone and lacks a portion of them. The table lists roughly 110,000 clones, around 80% of them singletons. The sequenced sample was PBMCs. The receptors stem from a female donor in good health and CMV-seronegative. Both conserved end residues are part of each CDR3. The order of the fields is J gene, clone size, V gene, D gene, CDR3 protein, CDR3 DNA. A D gene is named only where the DNA matches it firmly. The size entry is marked missing in some rows and otherwise reads once, few, many or a size class.

TRBJ2-2,NA,TRBV6-6,NA,CASSPGWEAGELFF,TGTGCCAGCAGCCCTGGCTGGGAGGCCGGGGAGCTGTTTTTT
TRBJ2-2,NA,TRBV11-2,NA,CASSLGQNTGELFF,TGTGCCAGCAGCTTAGGACAGAACACCGGGGAGCTGTTTTTT
TRBJ2-5,NA,TRBV5-7,NA,CASSLGWARETQYF,TGTGCCAGCAGCTTGGGCTGGGCCCGGGAGACCCAGTACTTC
TRBJ1-1,few,TRBV6-5,NA,CASSSAGRPTEAFF,TGTGCCAGCAGTTCGGCCGGGAGGCCCACTGAAGCTTTCTTT
TRBJ2-1,NA,TRBV9,TRBD2,CASSVGGSGGYYNEQFF,TGTGCCAGCAGCGTAGGAGGTAGCGGGGGGTACTACAATGAGCAGTTCTTC
TRBJ1-1,few,TRBV4-1,NA,CASSQDFPVNTEAFF,TGCGCCAGCAGCCAAGATTTTCCCGTGAACACTGAAGCTTTCTTT
TRBJ2-5,NA,TRBV7-2,NA,CASSLGGLGGETQYF,TGTGCCAGCAGCTTAGGGGGACTTGGGGGGGAGACCCAGTACTTC
TRBJ2-7,NA,TRBV5-4,NA,CASSLSQGPYEQYF,TGTGCCAGCAGCTTGAGCCAGGGGCCCTACGAGCAGTACTTC
TRBJ2-3,once,TRBV7-9,TRBD2,CASSLGVSGGAGDTQYF,TGTGCCAGCAGCTTAGGGGTTAGCGGGGGGGCAGGAGATACGCAGTATTTT
TRBJ2-5,NA,TRBV5-4,NA,CASSHTHAGNQETQYF,TGTGCCAGCAGCCACACTCACGCAGGGAACCAAGAGACCCAGTACTTC
TRBJ2-2,NA,TRBV25-1,NA,CASSAGLRLVSGELFF,TGTGCCAGCAGCGCAGGGTTACGGTTGGTCAGCGGGGAGCTGTTTTTT
TRBJ2-1,few,TRBV11-2,NA,CASSLVLYNEQFF,TGTGCCAGCAGCTTAGTCCTTTACAATGAGCAGTTCTTC
TRBJ2-1,NA,TRBV7-6,TRBD1,CASSLGTGGFNEQFF,TGTGCCAGCAGCTTAGGGACAGGGGGCTTTAATGAGCAGTTCTTC
TRBJ1-1,NA,TRBV19,TRBD1,CASSMRGRGTEAFF,TGTGCCAGTAGTATGAGGGGGCGCGGCACTGAAGCTTTCTTT
TRBJ1-1,NA,TRBV29-1,TRBD1,CSVFGQANTEAFF,TGCAGCGTTTTCGGACAGGCCAACACTGAAGCTTTCTTT
TRBJ1-1,NA,TRBV2,NA,CASSSTPSTEAFF,TGTGCCAGCAGTTCAACCCCCAGTACTGAAGCTTTCTTT
TRBJ1-3,NA,TRBV6-6,TRBD1,CASDDRGRNTIYF,TGTGCCAGCGATGACAGGGGTAGAAACACCATATATTTT
TRBJ2-7,few,TRBV21-1,NA,CASSKEEGSSGVFKQYF,TGTGCCAGCAGCAAAGAGGAAGGGTCTAGCGGGGTGTTCAAGCAGTACTTC